This note documents a single TCR beta chain sequence. This specimen comes from a study of blood T cell repertoires in COVID-19. As for the study in general: Sites across the United States, Italy and Spain contributed samples from acute and convalescent COVID-19. Nucleic acid was either cDNA or gDNA, and it came from T cells, B-cell-depleted T cells, or PBMCs.

The trim removed 2 bases at V and 7 bases at J, leaving 6 bases unmatched. Germline V lookup: CDR1 SGDLS, CDR2 YYNGEE. This CDR3 has 16 residues. Under the authors' procedure: The assay estimated nucleated cells by amplifying reference gene primers. Profiling relied on immunoSEQ multiplex PCR, and the TCRdb table lists in-frame clones only, not all of them. The V and J calls and clone size were taken over from that table, and D and trimming were inferred from the DNA. The sample lists more than 300,000 clones, around four fifths occurring once. This receptor was obtained from a woman between 50 and 59 years old with acute or convalescent COVID-19. The V and J genes are TRBV9 and TRBJ2-2; 12 bases align to TRBD1. Sequencing was done on a sample of peripheral blood. In DNA form, the CDR3 reads TGTGCCAGCAGCGTTGGGGACAGGGGGCTTGGCGGGGAGCTGTTTTTT. This codes for CASSVGDRGLGGELFF. The complete variable domain, with remaining parts taken from reference TRBV9 and TRBJ2-2, reads DSGVTQTPKHLITATGQRVTLRCSPRSGDLSVYWYQQSLDQGLQFLIQYYNGEERAKGNILERFSAQQFPDLHSELNLSSLELGDSALYFCASSVGDRGLGGELFFGEGSRLTVL.